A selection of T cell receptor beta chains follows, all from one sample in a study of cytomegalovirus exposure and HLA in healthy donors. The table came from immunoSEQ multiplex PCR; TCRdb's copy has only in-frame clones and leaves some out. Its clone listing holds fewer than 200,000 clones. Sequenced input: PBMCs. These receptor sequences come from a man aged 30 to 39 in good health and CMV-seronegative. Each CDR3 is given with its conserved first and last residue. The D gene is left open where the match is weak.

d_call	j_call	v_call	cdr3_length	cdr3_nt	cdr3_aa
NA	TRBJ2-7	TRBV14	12	TGTGCCAGCAGCCAAGTTTCCGACGAGCAGTACTTC	CASSQVSDEQYF
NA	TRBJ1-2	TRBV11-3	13	TGTGCCAGCAGCAACAGGGCTAACTATGGCTACACCTTC	CASSNRANYGYTF
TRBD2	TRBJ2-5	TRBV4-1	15	TGCGCCAGCAGGAGGGGGACTAGCGGGGGTGAGACCCAGTACTTC	CASRRGTSGGETQYF
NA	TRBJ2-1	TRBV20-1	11	TGCAGTGGGGACTTAAACAATGAGCAGTTCTTC	CSGDLNNEQFF
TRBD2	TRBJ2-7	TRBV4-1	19	TGCGCCAGCAGCCAAAAAGAGGCGGGGGGTTGGGCGGAGACCTACGAGCAGTACTTC	CASSQKEAGGWAETYEQYF
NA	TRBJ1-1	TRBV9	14	TGTGCCAGCAGTTTCGTTGGGGAGGGCACTGAAGCTTTCTTT	CASSFVGEGTEAFF
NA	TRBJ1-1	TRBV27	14	TGTGCCAGCAGTTTCTTGGGGAGAGGAACTGAAGCTTTCTTT	CASSFLGRGTEAFF
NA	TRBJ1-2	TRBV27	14	TGTGCCAGCAGTTTACCAGGGAGGGCCTATGGCTACACCTTC	CASSLPGRAYGYTF
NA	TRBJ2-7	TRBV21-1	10	TGTGCCAGCAATATCTACGAGCAGTACTTC	CASNIYEQYF
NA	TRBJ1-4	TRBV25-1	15	TGTGCCAGCAGTGAAGGGGGCCTCCGGGGCGAAAAACTGTTTTTT	CASSEGGLRGEKLFF
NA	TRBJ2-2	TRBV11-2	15	TGTGCCAGCAGCTTAGCGGGAGCAGTTACCGGGGAGCTGTTTTTT	CASSLAGAVTGELFF
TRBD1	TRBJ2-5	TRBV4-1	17	TGCGCCAGCAGCCAAGAGACCAGGACAGGACTGCAAGAGACCCAGTACTTC	CASSQETRTGLQETQYF
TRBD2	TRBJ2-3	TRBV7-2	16	TGTGCCAGCAGCTTAGTTTCGGGAGGAGGGGTAGATACGCAGTATTTT	CASSLVSGGGVDTQYF
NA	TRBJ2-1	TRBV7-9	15	TGTGCCAGCAGCTTAGTGACATCCCTGAAAAATGAGCAGTTCTTC	CASSLVTSLKNEQFF
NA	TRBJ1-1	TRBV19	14	TGTGCCAGTAGTGAGGCGGGGGTGAACACTGAAGCTTTCTTT	CASSEAGVNTEAFF
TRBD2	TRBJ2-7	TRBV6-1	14	TGTGCCAGCAGGATAGCGGGGGGCACCTACGAGCAGTACTTC	CASRIAGGTYEQYF
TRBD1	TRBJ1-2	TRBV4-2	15	TGTGCCAGCAGCCAGGTCGGGACAGGGGGCGCTGGCTACACCTTC	CASSQVGTGGAGYTF
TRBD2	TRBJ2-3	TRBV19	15	TGTGCCAGTAGCGGACTAGGGGCTTGGACAGATACGCAGTATTTT	CASSGLGAWTDTQYF
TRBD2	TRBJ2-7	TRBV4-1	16	TGCGCCAGCAGCCATCCCCTCGGAGGGGACTACGCTGGACAGTACTTC	CASSHPLGGDYAGQYF
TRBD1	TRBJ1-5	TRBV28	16	TGTGCCAGCAGTCGGACAGGATCTTATAGCAATCAGCCCCAGCATTTT	CASSRTGSYSNQPQHF
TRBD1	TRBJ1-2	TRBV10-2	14	TGCGCCAGCAGACAGGACAGGGAATCGGGTGGCTACACCTTC	CASRQDRESGGYTF
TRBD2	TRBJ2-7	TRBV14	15	TGTGCCAGCTCTTCAACTAGCGGGGGACCTCTTAAGCAGTACTTC	CASSSTSGGPLKQYF
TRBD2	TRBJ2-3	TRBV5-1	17	TGCGCCAGCAGCTTTTGGACTAGCGGGCTCCGCACAGATACGCAGTATTTT	CASSFWTSGLRTDTQYF
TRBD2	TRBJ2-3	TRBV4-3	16	TGCGCCAGCAGCCAAGATTTCCGGGGGGGCCCAGATACGCAGTATTTT	CASSQDFRGGPDTQYF
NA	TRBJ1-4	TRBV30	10	TGTGCCTGGGGGACAACAAAACTGTTTTTT	CAWGTTKLFF
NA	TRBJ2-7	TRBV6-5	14	TGTGCCAGCAGTTACGACTATCCCACCTACGAGCAGTACTTC	CASSYDYPTYEQYF
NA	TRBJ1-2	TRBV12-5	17	TGTGCTAGTGGTTTGGTACTGACAGTTCCTTTTAACTATGGCTACACCTTC	CASGLVLTVPFNYGYTF
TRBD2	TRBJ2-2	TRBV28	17	TGTGCCAGCAGCGCTTCCGGGACTAGCGGGAAGGTCGGGGAGCTGTTTTTT	CASSASGTSGKVGELFF
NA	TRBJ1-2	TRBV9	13	TGTGCCAGCAGCGTAGATGGCCTTTATGGCTACACCTTC	CASSVDGLYGYTF
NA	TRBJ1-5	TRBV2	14	TGTGCCAGCAGTGAGGTATGGGGGGGTCAGCCCCAGCATTTT	CASSEVWGGQPQHF
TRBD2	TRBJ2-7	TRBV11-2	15	TGTGCCAGCAGCGCGACTAGCGGGCGATACTACGAGCAGTACTTC	CASSATSGRYYEQYF
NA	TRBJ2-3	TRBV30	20	TGTGCTTCGGATGGCGACAGGGGGCGCCCAGCGGGGGGTCCCGAAGATACGCAGTATTTT	CASDGDRGRPAGGPEDTQYF
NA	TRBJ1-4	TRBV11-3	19	TGTGCCAGCAGCCCCGGACAGTGGCCAGCTTCAGCAACTAATGAAAAACTGTTTTTT	CASSPGQWPASATNEKLFF
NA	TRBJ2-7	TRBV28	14	TGTGCCAGCAGTTTTTCCGGGAGCTCCTACGAGCAGTACTTC	CASSFSGSSYEQYF
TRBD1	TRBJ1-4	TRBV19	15	TGTGCCAGTTGCCGGACAGGGGGGACTAATGAAAAACTGTTTTTT	CASCRTGGTNEKLFF
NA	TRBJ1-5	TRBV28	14	TGTGCCAGCGTCCGGGGGGGAACCAATCAGCCCCAGCATTTT	CASVRGGTNQPQHF
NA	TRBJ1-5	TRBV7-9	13	TGTGCCAGCAGCTTAGAACCAGATCAGCCCCAGCATTTT	CASSLEPDQPQHF
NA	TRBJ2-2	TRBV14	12	TGTGCCAGCAGCCCCCCGGCCGGGGAGCTGTTTTTT	CASSPPAGELFF
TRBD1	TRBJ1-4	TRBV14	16	TGTGCCAGCAGCCGACCCGGGACAGCCCCAGGAGAAAAACTGTTTTTT	CASSRPGTAPGEKLFF
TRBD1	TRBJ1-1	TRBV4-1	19	TGCGCCAGCAGCCAAGATGCGGTTGGGTACAGGGGGCGAGGGACTGAAGCTTTCTTT	CASSQDAVGYRGRGTEAFF
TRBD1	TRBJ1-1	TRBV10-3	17	TGTGCCATCAGTCCCGGGACAGGGGGCTCCATGAACACTGAAGCTTTCTTT	CAISPGTGGSMNTEAFF
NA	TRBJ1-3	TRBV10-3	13	TGTGCCACCGGTGCGAGTCCTGGAAACACCATATATTTT	CATGASPGNTIYF
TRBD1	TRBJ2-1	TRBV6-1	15	TGTGCCAGCAGTGAACCGGGACAGGGGCCAAATGAGCAGTTCTTC	CASSEPGQGPNEQFF
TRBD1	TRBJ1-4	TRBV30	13	TGTGCCTGGACGGGGACAGCCAGGGGAAAACTGTTTTTT	CAWTGTARGKLFF
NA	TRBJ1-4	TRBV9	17	TGTGCCAGCAGCGGCCAGAGGGGGGGCATAGCTAATGAAAAACTGTTTTTT	CASSGQRGGIANEKLFF
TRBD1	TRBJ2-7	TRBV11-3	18	TGTGCCAGCAGCTCGGGCCCCTGGACAGGGGCGGAGTCCTACGAGCAGTACTTC	CASSSGPWTGAESYEQYF
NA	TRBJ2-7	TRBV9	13	TGTGCCAGCAGCGTAGATGGCGGGCTTGAGCAGTACTTC	CASSVDGGLEQYF
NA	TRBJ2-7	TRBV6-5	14	TGTGCCAGCAGCCCCCAACACCTCTCCTACGAGCAGTACTTC	CASSPQHLSYEQYF
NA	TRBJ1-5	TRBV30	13	TGTGCCTGGGACGGAGGGGGCAATCAGCCCCAGCATTTT	CAWDGGGNQPQHF
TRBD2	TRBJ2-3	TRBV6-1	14	TGTGCCAGCAGTCCCGGGACTAACACAGATACGCAGTATTTT	CASSPGTNTDTQYF
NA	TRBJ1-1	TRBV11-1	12	TGTGCCAGCAGCTTAGCTAGGACTGAAGCTTCCTTT	CASSLARTEASF
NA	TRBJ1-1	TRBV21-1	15	TGTGCCAGCAGCACAGGGACAGGGGGAAACACTGAAGCTTTCTTT	CASSTGTGGNTEAFF